These T cell receptor beta chains were read from a single sample in a study of Ad26.COV2.S vaccination and SARS-CoV-2 variants. Data came from immunoSEQ multiplex PCR; TCRdb stores just in-frame clones and leaves some out. Of around 380,000 clones in the sample, approximately 90% were seen once. Source: peripheral blood, taken in a trial of Ad26.COV2.S vaccine versus placebo. These receptors came from a person between 18 and 60 years old who received the Ad26.COV2.S COVID-19 vaccine or a placebo. Each CDR3 is given with its conserved first and last residue. Each record gives: J gene, CDR3 length, clone size, V gene, CDR3 protein. Some rows mark clone size as missing; the rest say once, few, many or name a class of expanded clone.

J: TRBJ1-2
length: 14
size: -
V: TRBV4-1
CDR3: CASSLTWPDYGYTF

J: TRBJ2-5
length: 12
size: -
V: TRBV6-5
CDR3: CASSRQGKTQYF

J: TRBJ1-4
length: 15
size: -
V: TRBV6-5
CDR3: CASSRTGGDGGKLFF

J: TRBJ2-1
length: 16
size: -
V: TRBV19
CDR3: CASSGGKTSNYNEQFF

J: TRBJ1-1
length: 14
size: -
V: TRBV2
CDR3: CASNGQGGATEAFF

J: TRBJ1-2
length: 14
size: -
V: TRBV28
CDR3: CASSSTWDRGLYTF

J: TRBJ2-3
length: 17
size: -
V: TRBV9
CDR3: CASSVALAGPSTDTQYF

J: TRBJ2-1
length: 15
size: -
V: TRBV5-1
CDR3: CASSPLRDRLDEQFF

J: TRBJ1-2
length: 14
size: -
V: TRBV25-1
CDR3: CASLTVPVMYGYTF

J: TRBJ2-7
length: 12
size: once
V: TRBV6-5
CDR3: CASSSQGHEQYF

J: TRBJ2-5
length: 14
size: -
V: TRBV3-1/TRBV3-2
CDR3: CASSQGGGLETQYF

J: TRBJ1-3
length: 16
size: -
V: TRBV3-1/TRBV3-2
CDR3: CASSPWTAKSGNTIYF

J: TRBJ2-2
length: 18
size: -
V: TRBV25-1
CDR3: CASSGSAPLGGGTGELFF

J: TRBJ2-2
length: 15
size: -
V: TRBV11-2
CDR3: CASSMGLAGGRELFF

J: TRBJ2-3
length: 16
size: -
V: TRBV11-2
CDR3: CASSPWTQAYADTQYF

J: TRBJ2-5
length: 15
size: -
V: TRBV9
CDR3: CASSVVPGLDETQYF

J: TRBJ2-3
length: 14
size: -
V: TRBV7-9
CDR3: CASSLSTYTDTQYF

J: TRBJ2-7
length: 16
size: -
V: TRBV7-2
CDR3: CASITPGRRLDYEQYF

J: TRBJ2-2
length: 17
size: -
V: TRBV6-6
CDR3: CASSQGLAGGNTGELFF

J: TRBJ2-1
length: 17
size: -
V: TRBV4-3
CDR3: CASSQGGTSGAYNEQFF

J: TRBJ2-1
length: 14
size: -
V: TRBV3-1/TRBV3-2
CDR3: CASSHRGAYNEQFF

J: TRBJ2-7
length: 11
size: -
V: TRBV5-6
CDR3: CASSDRYEQYF

J: TRBJ1-5
length: 13
size: few
V: TRBV6-1
CDR3: CASSEVAYQPQHF

J: TRBJ2-7
length: 16
size: -
V: TRBV5-8
CDR3: CASSEFRYGGSYEQYF

J: TRBJ2-1
length: 13
size: -
V: TRBV19
CDR3: CASTLSGWGEQFF

J: TRBJ1-2
length: 13
size: -
V: TRBV12-3/TRBV12-4
CDR3: CASSRQENYGYTF

J: TRBJ1-6
length: 14
size: once
V: TRBV7-2
CDR3: CASSFGRVNSPLHF

J: TRBJ2-4
length: 15
size: -
V: TRBV2
CDR3: CASLIGGGAKNIQYF

J: TRBJ1-5
length: 15
size: -
V: TRBV3-1/TRBV3-2
CDR3: CASSQVPDPNQPQHF

J: TRBJ1-3
length: 13
size: -
V: TRBV3-1/TRBV3-2
CDR3: CASSQGDGNTIYF

J: TRBJ2-2
length: 16
size: -
V: TRBV3-1/TRBV3-2
CDR3: CASSQAAGQLTGELFF

J: TRBJ1-6
length: 14
size: -
V: TRBV10-3
CDR3: CAISSRGGGSPLHF

J: TRBJ2-5
length: 17
size: -
V: TRBV6-2/TRBV6-3
CDR3: CASSYSTVGPVQETQYF

J: TRBJ2-1
length: 12
size: -
V: TRBV19
CDR3: CASSLLGFEQFF

J: TRBJ1-6
length: 15
size: -
V: TRBV6-2/TRBV6-3
CDR3: CASSYPISGNSPLHF

J: TRBJ2-1
length: 14
size: few
V: TRBV4-2
CDR3: CASSQALSSNEQFF

J: TRBJ2-3
length: 16
size: -
V: TRBV6-5
CDR3: CASSYSGTGWADTQYF

J: TRBJ2-1
length: 14
size: -
V: TRBV7-2
CDR3: CASSLGSLWGEQFF

J: TRBJ2-1
length: 15
size: -
V: TRBV6-5
CDR3: CASSYSGLSYNEQFF

J: TRBJ2-1
length: 16
size: -
V: TRBV7-8
CDR3: CASSLDPPRAYNEQFF

J: TRBJ1-1
length: 14
size: -
V: TRBV7-2
CDR3: CASSLTAWNTEAFF

J: TRBJ2-5
length: 13
size: -
V: TRBV14
CDR3: CASSWTSQETQYF

J: TRBJ2-7
length: 15
size: -
V: TRBV7-9
CDR3: CASSGTGGGFDEQYF

J: TRBJ1-6
length: 18
size: -
V: TRBV7-8
CDR3: CASTFEGGQGAPNSPLHF

J: TRBJ2-5
length: 11
size: -
V: TRBV5-4
CDR3: CASSLEETQYF